The present T cell receptor (beta chain) was sequenced within a study of OX40 agonist ivuxolimab in advanced cancers. Study information: Ivuxolimab doses were 0.01, 0.1, 0.3, 1.5, 3 or 10 mg/kg every 2 weeks. Among those treated, three patients had partial responses, one with hepatocellular carcinoma and two with cutaneous melanoma.

Worth noting for this clone: What it binds is unknown.

Study observations and caveats: Circulating CD4+ and CD8+ T cells showed clonal expansion by week 6 at 0.1 to 3.0 mg/kg.

Profiled with immunoSEQ multiplex PCR; TCRdb holds only in-frame clones, not every one. Altogether under 95,000 clones are present, 85% to 95% being singletons, with the ten largest covering 6.2%. The V and J ends lost 6 bases and 1 base respectively, with 10 bases between them. Germline values: CDR1 MNHEY, CDR2 SMNVEV (reference sequence). The CDR3 contains 14 residues. No patient had autoimmune disease or received systemic immunosuppression. The source material was CD4+ or CD8+ T cells sorted from blood, sampled in a trial of the OX40 agonist ivuxolimab. This chain connects TRBV27 to TRBJ2-1, with D perhaps given as TRBD1 or TRBD2 (6 bases each). This receptor was obtained from an adult with an advanced solid tumor such as melanoma, head and neck, liver or kidney cancer. CDR3 DNA sequence: TGTGCCAGCAGCCGAGGGGGGTCCTACAATGAGCAGTTCTTC. Amino acid sequence: CASSRGGSYNEQFF.